The 9 T cell receptor beta chains listed next were all sequenced from one sample in a study of T-cell memory formation after mild COVID-19. TCRdb itself ran the 5' RACE reads through MiXCR, one entry per CDR3 protein. Of about 310,000 distinct CDR3 sequences listed, around 15% are singletons. The sample comprised PBMCs or a T cell subset sorted from them (not recorded which). These receptor sequences come from a man younger than 35 who had mild COVID-19 (a few samples of this study predate the infection). Cell type and time point are not known.

V usage is TRBV29-1 and J usage is TRBJ2-3; weak D call: TRBD1 (5 bases). Germline lookup yields CDR1 SQVTM and CDR2 ANQGSEA. This CDR3 is built from 13 residues. V lost 3 bases to trimming and J lost 2 bases, with 9 bases between them. The chain's CDR3 is CSVDRDHTDTQYF. The CDR3 DNA is TGCAGCGTTGACAGGGATCACACAGATACGCAGTATTTT.

The chain links TRBV4-3 to TRBJ2-2; a possible D gene is TRBD2 (7 bases). This CDR3 contains 14 residues. CDR1 and CDR2 from the germline V gene are LGHNA and YSLEER. The V and J ends lost 1 base and 8 bases respectively, with 11 bases between them. CDR3 sequence: CASSQAGGAGELFF. CDR3 coding DNA: TGCGCCAGCAGCCAAGCTGGGGGGGCGGGGGAGCTGTTTTTT.

V usage is TRBV5-6 and J usage is TRBJ2-7; maybe TRBD1 (5 bases). This CDR3 spans 14 amino acids. Germline V gene data show CDR1 as SGHDT and CDR2 as YYEEEE. V was trimmed by 2 bases and J by 1 base, leaving 10 bases between them. In nucleotides, the CDR3 is TGTGCCAGCAGCTTCGGCGACAGATCCTACGAGCAGTACGTC. This gives the protein CASSFGDRSYEQYV.

J is TRBJ2-5 and V is TRBV12-3 or TRBV12-4; D remains unclear. CDR3 length: 12 residues. V lost 2 bases and J 4 bases, leaving 5 bases between the germline ends. The DNA of the CDR3 is TGTGCCAGCAGTTTAAATGCAGAGACCCAGTACTTC. Translating it yields CASSLNAETQYF.

This chain joins TRBV7-2 and TRBJ1-2; D remains ambiguous. CDR3 size: 13 residues. The V end lost 6 bases, the J end lost 1 base, and 9 bases lay between the germline ends. Germline CDR1 SGHTA, CDR2 FQGNSA. The DNA for the CDR3 is TGTGCCAGCAGTCCTTGGGTTAACTATGGCTACACCTTC. Protein: CASSPWVNYGYTF.

This clonotype was detected only a few times. The rearrangement links TRBV7-9 to TRBJ1-6, with TRBD1 identical over 8 bases. The CDR3 has 16 residues. Germline V lookup: CDR1 SEHNR, CDR2 FQNEAQ (reference sequence). With 5 bases clipped from V and 9 bases from J, the junction kept 12 bases outside the gene matches. For the CDR3, the DNA is TGTGCCAGCAGCGCACAGGGGGAAGGGGGAAGTTCACCCCTCCACTTT. As protein: CASSAQGEGGSSPLHF.

This clonotype was seen ten or more times. V and J are TRBV18 and TRBJ1-1; D is uncertain. The CDR3 consists of 12 residues. Trimming left V 9 bases short and J 4 bases short, with 12 bases between. Germline CDR1 KGHSH, CDR2 LQKENI. The DNA of the CDR3 is TGTGCCAGTCAGACGGACGCCACTGAAGCTTTCTTT. Encoded protein: CASQTDATEAFF.

This clonotype was picked up a small number of times. CDR3 DNA sequence: TGCAGTGCTAGGGACGATATTAACTATGGCTACACCTTC. Translation: CSARDDINYGYTF. The chain recombines TRBV20-1 with TRBJ1-2; D unclear. CDR1 and CDR2 from the germline V gene are DFQATT and SNEGSKA (reference sequence). The length of the CDR3 is 13 residues. V lost 3 bases and J 1 base, leaving 9 bases between the germline ends.

The chain employs TRBV12-3 or TRBV12-4 and TRBJ1-5, with D perhaps TRBD1 (6 bases). The CDR3 runs to 17 residues. V was clipped by 2 bases and J by 10 bases, with 24 bases between them. CDR3 in DNA: TGTGCCAGCAGTTTACGACCCTTGGGGGGGCCCCGGGGTCCCCAGCATTTT. Its protein product is CASSLRPLGGPRGPQHF.